This T cell receptor beta chain was sequenced for a study of shared clonotypes between healthy human individuals. Study context: Per donor, CD8 memory used one plate, CD8 naive used two, CD4 memory used three and CD4 naive used three. Study outcomes and limitations: Clonotype sharing among the donors was expected to vary with sequencing depth. Relative to clonotypes present in all four donors, those not shared had lower generation probabilities.

Donors were healthy HIV-negative adults without recently reported acute infections or vaccinations. TCRdb's table, derived via immunoSEQ multiplex PCR, lists solely in-frame clones and lacks some. The sample records approximately 500,000 clones, roughly 95% being singletons. This clone has a single count. Its antigen is still unknown. This clonotype was obtained from a woman in her twenties or thirties in good health. Input material: naive CD4+ T cells sorted from blood. As to subset: CD45RA+ positively selected.

CDR3 in DNA: TGTGCCAGTAGTATCTGGGACAGGGGGCACGGGGCCAAAAACATTCAGTACTTC. Protein sequence: CASSIWDRGHGAKNIQYF. V and J are TRBV19 and TRBJ2-4, with 12 bases matching TRBD1. This CDR3 has 18 residues. The germline V gene encodes CDR1 LNHDA and CDR2 SQIVND (reference sequence). Trimming at V came to 3 bases and at J to 1 base, leaving 7 bases not matched to a gene.